This T cell receptor beta chain was observed in a study of a mutant IDH1 vaccine in newly diagnosed glioma. Study information: The study started vaccination 4-6 weeks after radiotherapy alone, or with temozolomide cycles. Pretreatment consisted of radiotherapy, temozolomide, or both, with most receiving both. Study-wide results and limits: With respect to changes in top peripheral T cell clonotypes, pseudoprogression seemed unrelated. Immune responses arising from the vaccine appeared in roughly 95% of patients.

Sequencing was performed with immunoSEQ multiplex PCR; in TCRdb, only in-frame clones are kept and a portion is missing. The data hold roughly 22,000 clones, with 82% observed a single time. Germline V gene data show CDR1 as SEHNR and CDR2 as FQNEAQ (reference sequence). Trimming removed 3 bases at V and 10 bases at J, with 9 bases between. This CDR3 region has 11 residues. In regard to this clone: Its antigen remains unidentified.

Stated time point: week 47, end of study. Vaccinated patients received 300 ug of mutant IDH1 20-mer peptide per dose, with topical imiquimod. This receptor was taken from a man aged 35-49 years with glioma. Some clones in this sample may be carry-over from other donors' samples. The source material was PBMCs, sampled from a glioma patient whose treatment included an IDH1 peptide vaccine. This chain joins TRBV7-9 and TRBJ1-2, with D tentatively TRBD1 (5 bases). The CDR3 nucleotides are TGTGCCAGCAGCTTTCAGGGTCCCTACACCTTC. Its translation: CASSFQGPYTF.